The text below deals with one TCR beta chain. In the original analysis: Researchers report that nucleated cell counts were estimated from reference gene primer amplification. Only in-frame clones appear in the TCRdb table, and some are missing; sequencing was by immunoSEQ multiplex PCR. The V and J calls and clone size were taken over from that table, and D and trimming were inferred from the DNA. Of about 270,000 clones in the sample, 80% to 90% were seen once. This sample is drawn from a study of blood T cell repertoires in COVID-19. Study information: There were acute and convalescent COVID-19 samples, and they came from the United States, Italy and Spain. T cells, B-cell-depleted T cells, or PBMCs supplied cDNA or gDNA.

This CDR3 has 15 amino acids. The germline V gene has CDR1 MDHEN and CDR2 SYDVKM. Trimming took off 8 bases at V and 9 bases at J, with 22 bases between the two ends. During active infection, Seattle patients enrolled and were then monitored through disease. The origin of this receptor is a woman aged 25 to 45 with COVID-19, enrolled during active disease. The chain is built from TRBV28 and TRBJ1-4, with TRBD1 as a possible D gene (6 bases). What was sequenced was peripheral blood. CDR3 amino acids: CASVGGGNSGKKLFF. The CDR3 bases are TGTGCCAGCGTTGGGGGGGGCAATTCAGGGAAAAAACTGTTTTTT.